Presented here are 20 T cell receptor beta chains from one specimen sequenced in a study of OX40 agonist ivuxolimab in advanced cancers. Method: immunoSEQ multiplex PCR; TCRdb's copy keeps in-frame clones and lacks some. In the table there are about 28,000 clones, 81% of which are singletons. The source material was CD4+ or CD8+ T cells sorted from blood, sampled in a trial of the OX40 agonist ivuxolimab. These receptor sequences come from an adult with an advanced solid tumor such as melanoma, head and neck, liver or kidney cancer.

The genes are TRBV19 and TRBJ1-2; 9 bases match TRBD1. The CDR3 sequence is 12 residues long. CDR1 is LNHDA, CDR2 SQIVND, per germline (reference sequence). Trimming at V came to 7 bases and at J to 6 bases, leaving 3 bases not matched to a gene. DNA for the CDR3: TGTGCCAGTAAACAGGGGGCGCATGGCTACACCTTC. Translated, it gives CASKQGAHGYTF.

This clone turned up a few times. The CDR3 sequence is CASSSKVPNEQFF. The CDR3 region has the DNA TGTGCCAGCAGTTCCAAGGTGCCGAATGAGCAGTTCTTC. The rearrangement joins TRBV27 to TRBJ2-1; no reliable D call. CDR1 and CDR2 (germline): MNHEY, SMNVEV (reference sequence). The CDR3 length is 13 residues. V was shortened by 4 bases and J by 7 bases, with 11 bases between the two germline ends.

V is TRBV11-3 and J is TRBJ2-7; 11 positions agree with TRBD1. From germline, CDR1 is SGHNT and CDR2 YENEEA. The V and J ends lost 5 bases and 4 bases, in that order; junction bases with no gene match: 10. The CDR3 is 16 amino acids. CDR3 sequence (DNA): TGTGCCAGCAGCACTACAGGACAGGGGGCGGCTTACGAGCAGTACTTC. As protein: CASSTTGQGAAYEQYF.

The chain carries TRBV29-1 and TRBJ2-3; TRBD1 might be the D (5 bases). The CDR3 consists of 14 residues. The V gene lost 3 bases and the J gene lost 2 bases, with 12 bases spanning the gap. Germline CDR1 SQVTM, CDR2 ANQGSEA. The CDR3 nucleotides are TGCAGCGTTGACCCAGGGTATAACACAGATACGCAGTATTTT. It codes for CSVDPGYNTDTQYF.

V gene TRBV7-8 combines with J gene TRBJ2-4; a possible D gene is TRBD2 (6 bases). V lost 4 bases and J lost 1, with 14 bases in between. CDR1 SGHVS and CDR2 FQNEAQ come from the germline V gene. This CDR3 spans 16 amino acids. CDR3: CASSYNSAGAKNIQYF. In nucleotides, the CDR3 is TGTGCCAGCAGCTACAACTCGGCGGGGGCCAAAAACATTCAGTACTTC.

This clone occurred once. The gene calls are TRBV4-1 and TRBJ1-1; the match to TRBD1 covers 7 bases. CDR3 length: 18 residues. Germline V gene sequence: CDR1 MGHRA, CDR2 YSYEKL. The V gene end was trimmed by 3 bases and the J gene end by 0 bases; junction bases not matched to a gene: 13. The CDR3 DNA follows: TGCGCCAGCAGCCAGGGCGACAGGGCCGACCCTATGAACACTGAAGCTTTCTTT. This translates into CASSQGDRADPMNTEAFF.

The V and J genes are TRBV29-1 and TRBJ2-7, with D tentatively TRBD1 (5 bases). CDR3 size: 13 residues. Trimming removed 0 bases at V and 4 bases at J, with 10 bases between. Germline CDR1 is SQVTM and CDR2 is ANQGSEA. The CDR3 DNA is TGCAGCGTTGAAGAGGGGCTTTCGTACGAGCAGTACTTC. Amino acids: CSVEEGLSYEQYF.

This clone is termed medium-sized. The chain employs TRBV15 and TRBJ1-5; 10 bases fit TRBD1. The ends lost 2 bases at V and 0 bases at J; junction bases unmatched: 7. Germline V lookup: CDR1 LNHNV, CDR2 YYDKDF (reference sequence). The CDR3 spans 18 residues. CDR3 residues: CATSRPSGTGDSNQPQHF. CDR3 nucleotides: TGTGCCACCAGCAGACCTTCCGGGACAGGGGATAGCAATCAGCCCCAGCATTTT.

This clone has just one count. The V gene is TRBV2, the J gene TRBJ2-7; the D gene is possibly TRBD2 (6 bases). V was pared by 3 bases and J by 3 bases, with 15 bases between. The CDR3 length is 15 residues. In germline, CDR1 is SNHLY, CDR2 FYNNEI. The chain's CDR3 is CASSELGGRFYEQYF. The CDR3 bases are TGTGCCAGCAGTGAGTTGGGGGGAAGATTCTACGAGCAGTACTTC.

V gene TRBV7-9 combines with J gene TRBJ1-5; D may be TRBD1 (5 bases). The CDR3 runs to 14 residues. V was shortened by 3 bases and J by 9 bases, with 15 bases between the two germline ends. Per germline, CDR1 SEHNR and CDR2 FQNEAQ (reference sequence). Written as DNA, the CDR3 is TGTGCCAGCAGCTTGGCGGGGGGAAACTGGCCCCAGCATTTT. Protein sequence: CASSLAGGNWPQHF.

This chain uses TRBV15 with TRBJ2-7, with 9 bases that match TRBD2. The CDR3 has 18 residues. The germline gives CDR1 LNHNV, CDR2 YYDKDF (reference sequence). The V and J ends lost 1 base and 2 bases, in that order; junction bases with no gene match: 12. The CDR3 reads CATSRVPNLGGGAYEQYF. In DNA form, the CDR3 reads TGTGCCACCAGCAGAGTACCCAATTTGGGCGGGGGGGCCTACGAGCAGTACTTC.

The chain couples TRBV5-1 to TRBJ2-5; D gene uncertain. V lost 1 base to trimming and J lost 2 bases, with 15 bases between them. From germline, CDR1 is SGHRS and CDR2 YFSETQ. The CDR3 is 16 amino acids. Here the CDR3 reads CASSLNRNSKQETQYF. CDR3 DNA: TGCGCCAGCAGCTTGAATCGGAACTCTAAACAAGAGACCCAGTACTTC. Full variable domain (missing parts from reference TRBV5-1 and TRBJ2-5): KAGVTQTPRYLIKTRGQQVTLSCSPISGHRSVSWYQQTPGQGLQFLFEYFSETQRNKGNFPGRFSGRQFSNSRSEMNVSTLELGDSALYLCASSLNRNSKQETQYFGPGTRLLVL.

The CDR3 spells CASSIETEETQYF. The CDR3 bases are TGTGCCAGTAGTATCGAAACAGAAGAGACCCAGTACTTC. V gene TRBV19 combines with J gene TRBJ2-5, with D hard to call. V gave up 3 bases and J gave up 3 bases, with 8 bases separating them. CDR3 length: 13 amino acids. In germline, CDR1 is LNHDA, CDR2 SQIVND (reference sequence).

The chain is built from TRBV7-9 and TRBJ2-3, with D uncertain. The V gene's germline CDR1 is SEHNR and CDR2 FQNEAQ (reference sequence). V was shortened by 3 bases and J by 3 bases, with 7 bases between the two germline ends. The CDR3 has 13 amino acids. The CDR3 DNA follows: TGTGCCAGCAGCTTGGAATTTACAGATACGCAGTATTTT. It yields the protein CASSLEFTDTQYF.

The V call is TRBV6-5, the J call TRBJ1-4; perhaps TRBD1 as D (6 bases). V was cut by 5 bases and J by 7 bases, with 14 bases left in between. The CDR3 covers 14 residues. Germline V CDR1 and CDR2: MNHEY, SVGAGI. The chain's CDR3 is CASSPGQNFEKLFF. DNA of the CDR3: TGTGCCAGCAGTCCCGGACAGAATTTTGAAAAACTGTTTTTT.

There are a few counts of this clone. The chain combines TRBV6-5 with TRBJ1-1, with D tentatively TRBD1 (5 bases). Germline CDR1 MNHEY, CDR2 SVGAGI. The CDR3 contains 13 residues. V lost 6 bases, J lost 2 bases, and 10 bases lay in between. CDR3 DNA: TGTGCCAGCAGCTTGGGACCAAACACTGAAGCTTTCTTT. Encoded protein: CASSLGPNTEAFF.

The DNA for the CDR3 is TGTGCCAGCAGCCCCGAAGGACAGGGCTCCTACGAGCAGTACTTC. Translating gives CASSPEGQGSYEQYF. The chain recombines TRBV9 with TRBJ2-7; 8 nucleotides align to TRBD1. The V segment lost 4 bases and the J segment 0 bases; nucleotides outside the gene matches: 6. This CDR3 comprises 15 residues. Germline CDR1 SGDLS, CDR2 YYNGEE.

The J gene is TRBJ1-1, the V gene TRBV30; weak D call: TRBD1 (6 bases). V was pared by 4 bases and J by 0 bases, with 9 bases between. The CDR3 extends over 13 amino acids. The germline CDR1 and CDR2 sequences are GTSNPN and SVGIG (reference sequence). CDR3 protein: CAWKTGMNTEAFF. The CDR3 DNA reads TGTGCCTGGAAGACAGGCATGAACACTGAAGCTTTCTTT.

J is TRBJ2-1 and V is TRBV5-1, with 12 bases matching TRBD2. Germline CDR1 reads SGHRS; CDR2 reads YFSETQ. This CDR3 spans 15 amino acids. After removal of 3 bases from V and 9 bases from J, the junction contained 7 bases not matched to a gene. CDR3 protein: CASSSRRTSGTEQFF. For the CDR3, the DNA is TGCGCCAGCAGCTCCCGAAGGACTAGCGGGACTGAGCAGTTCTTC. Variable domain in full (rest from reference TRBV5-1 and TRBJ2-1): KAGVTQTPRYLIKTRGQQVTLSCSPISGHRSVSWYQQTPGQGLQFLFEYFSETQRNKGNFPGRFSGRQFSNSRSEMNVSTLELGDSALYLCASSSRRTSGTEQFFGPGTRLTVL.

The chain employs TRBV7-9 and TRBJ1-4; perhaps TRBD1 as D (5 bases). The V and J ends lost 3 bases and 7 bases respectively, with 6 bases between them. Germline assignment: CDR1 SEHNR and CDR2 FQNEAQ (reference sequence). CDR3 length equals 12 residues. CDR3 protein: CASSFRGEKLFF. In DNA form, the CDR3 reads TGTGCCAGCAGCTTTAGGGGTGAAAAACTGTTTTTT.